This T cell receptor beta chain was identified during a study of blood T cell repertoires in COVID-19. Authors' processing steps: Estimation of nucleated cell counts was performed using reference gene primer amplification. The assay was immunoSEQ multiplex PCR, and TCRdb's table has in-frame clones only and misses some. V and J calls and clone size are given by that table; D and trimming were obtained from the DNA. The repertoire holds about 180,000 clones, with 80% to 90% as singletons. The receptor was derived from a woman aged 45-59 years with acute or convalescent COVID-19. The specimen sequenced was peripheral blood.

For the CDR3, the DNA is TGCGCCAGCAGCCATAATCCGCATAGCGGGGGCACAGATACGCAGTATTTT. This sequence encodes CASSHNPHSGGTDTQYF. The chain carries TRBV4-1 and TRBJ2-3; 8 bases fit TRBD2. The V segment lost 3 bases and the J segment 1 base; nucleotides outside the gene matches: 9. This CDR3 has 17 residues. Germline V lookup: CDR1 MGHRA, CDR2 YSYEKL.